This entry lists 3 T cell receptor beta chains sequenced from one sample in a study of T cell repertoires in cytomegalovirus infection. TCRdb ran MiXCR on the reads and lists one entry per CDR3 protein. The sample consists of some 300,000 distinct CDR3 sequences, 9.6% of them appearing once. The specimen sequenced was PBMCs. Receptors were obtained from a human donor in good health (CMV status not recorded). Some clones in this sample may be carry-over from other donors' samples.

The sample holds many counts of this clonotype. The J gene is TRBJ2-2, the V gene TRBV29-1; no definite D call. CDR3 length: 12 residues. The germline gives CDR1 SQVTM, CDR2 ANQGSEA. The V and J ends lost 6 bases and 6 bases respectively, with 11 bases between them. The chain's CDR3 is CSVYAKAGELFF. The CDR3 DNA reads TGCAGCGTGTATGCGAAAGCCGGGGAGCTGTTTTTT.

This clonotype came up many times. The chain uses TRBV28 and TRBJ2-3, with 9 bases matching TRBD1. Germline CDR1 reads MDHEN; CDR2 reads SYDVKM. V lost 2 bases and J lost 0; bases outside the gene matches: 3. CDR3 size: 16 residues. CDR3 amino acids: CASSLGQGLSTDTQYF. The CDR3 DNA reads TGTGCCAGCAGTTTAGGACAGGGGCTAAGCACAGATACGCAGTATTTT.

J is TRBJ2-5 and V is TRBV29-1, with a weak D call TRBD1 (6 bases). V was pared by 6 bases and J by 3 bases, with 14 bases between. The CDR3 has 13 residues. Germline V gene sequence: CDR1 SQVTM, CDR2 ANQGSEA. The CDR3: CSVGRGGEETQYF. The CDR3 bases are TGCAGCGTGGGGAGAGGGGGTGAAGAGACCCAGTACTTC.